What follows are 12 T cell receptor beta chains derived from one specimen sequenced in a study of T-cell memory formation after mild COVID-19. TCRdb re-called the 5' RACE reads with MiXCR, one entry per CDR3 protein. The sample records about 250,000 distinct CDR3 sequences, approximately 15% being singletons. The sequenced sample consisted of PBMCs or a T cell subset sorted from them (not recorded which). The receptors stem from an adult woman who had mild COVID-19 (a few samples of this study predate the infection). Cell type and time point are not known.

This rearrangement joins TRBV18 to TRBJ1-1; D is undetermined. The CDR3 is made up of 14 amino acids. Trimming removed 4 bases from V and 1 base from J, with 10 bases in between. Looked up from germline, CDR1 is KGHSH and CDR2 is LQKENI. The CDR3 region is CASSLNIENTEAFF. Written as DNA, the CDR3 is TGTGCCAGCTCACTAAATATAGAGAACACTGAAGCTTTCTTT.

V gene TRBV20-1 combines with J gene TRBJ1-2, with D maybe TRBD1 (6 bases). The CDR3 runs to 14 residues. Germline assignment: CDR1 DFQATT and CDR2 SNEGSKA (reference sequence). Trimming took off 5 bases at V and 2 bases at J, with 15 bases between the two ends. This CDR3 is CSAAAGEGNYGYTF. The CDR3 nucleotides are TGCAGTGCTGCCGCAGGGGAAGGGAACTATGGCTACACCTTC.

The chain is built from TRBV5-1 and TRBJ2-7; TRBD2 matches 8 bases. Germline V gene data show CDR1 as SGHRS and CDR2 as YFSETQ. V lost 6 bases, J lost 10 bases, and 15 bases stayed unmatched. The CDR3 is 14 amino acids. The CDR3 DNA reads TGCGCCAGCAAATTAGCGGGGACCTCTCGGGATCAGTACTTC. Translation gives CASKLAGTSRDQYF.

This clonotype was counted many times. This chain connects TRBV14 to TRBJ2-1, with 8 positions matching TRBD2. There are 14 residues in the CDR3. Germline trimming cut 4 bases from V and 15 bases from J; bases unmatched to any gene: 14. Germline V gene data show CDR1 as SGHDN and CDR2 as FVKESK. The CDR3 protein is CASSRSSGKERRFF. The CDR3 region has the DNA TGTGCCAGCAGCCGGAGTAGCGGGAAAGAAAGGAGGTTCTTC.

This clonotype occurred a few times. CDR3 in DNA: TGTGCCAAGTCCGGTCCCGGGGGGGTACCCTATAGCAATCAGCCCCAGCATTTT. It encodes CAKSGPGGVPYSNQPQHF. This chain links TRBV9 with TRBJ1-5; weak D call: TRBD1 (5 bases). The CDR3 has 18 residues. Germline V gives CDR1 SGDLS, CDR2 YYNGEE. Trimming took off 9 bases at V and 0 bases at J, with 25 bases between the two ends.

This clonotype appeared a few times. This sequence joins TRBV25-1 and TRBJ2-7; weak D call: TRBD1 (6 bases). The germline CDR1 and CDR2 sequences are MGHDK and SYGVNS. Trimming pared 4 bases from V and 2 bases from J, leaving 9 bases between. CDR3 length equals 13 residues. DNA for the CDR3: TGTGCCAGCAGTGCGACAGGAACCTACGAGCAGTACTTC. This gives the protein CASSATGTYEQYF.

The chain carries TRBV20-1 and TRBJ1-3; no definite D call. This CDR3 spans 13 amino acids. The V end was cut by 1 base, the J end by 6 bases, with 10 bases between. The V gene's germline CDR1 is DFQATT and CDR2 SNEGSKA (reference sequence). The CDR3 spells CSARGLSLNTIYF. In nucleotides, the CDR3 is TGCAGTGCTAGAGGACTATCGCTAAACACCATATATTTT.

This clonotype has a handful of counts. CDR3 in DNA: TGTGCCAGCAGTTCAGACAGATTCTACAATGAGCAGTTCTTC. It encodes CASSSDRFYNEQFF. The chain has TRBV27 and TRBJ2-1; possibly TRBD1 for D (5 bases). Looked up from germline, CDR1 is MNHEY and CDR2 is SMNVEV (reference sequence). The CDR3 has 14 amino acids. The V end lost 4 bases, the J end lost 3 bases, and 10 bases lay between the germline ends.

The chain employs TRBV24-1 and TRBJ2-3; no clear D gene. Trimming removed 10 bases at V and 3 bases at J, with 16 bases between. Germline loops: CDR1 KGHDR, CDR2 SFDVKD. The length of the CDR3 is 14 residues. In nucleotides, the CDR3 is TGTGCCACTAAGCAAGCTTCTGAAACAGATACGCAGTATTTT. Its translation is CATKQASETDTQYF.

The chain combines TRBV5-1 with TRBJ2-7; D is ambiguous. The CDR3 spans 13 residues. The V gene's germline CDR1 is SGHRS and CDR2 YFSETQ. Trimming shortened V by 4 bases and J by 3 bases, and 11 bases separated the two germline ends. The CDR3 region is CASSAHLFYEQYF. CDR3 nucleotide sequence: TGCGCCAGCAGCGCACATTTATTCTACGAGCAGTACTTC.

This clonotype was observed once. The chain uses TRBV7-9 and TRBJ1-2; D perhaps matches TRBD1 (5 bases). Germline V lookup: CDR1 SEHNR, CDR2 FQNEAQ (reference sequence). The CDR3 is 13 residues long. V lost 1 base to trimming and J lost 13 bases, with 16 bases between them. This CDR3 is CASSLEASEGCTF. CDR3 DNA sequence: TGTGCCAGCAGCTTAGAGGCGTCTGAGGGGTGCACCTTC.

This clonotype turned up a few times. CDR3 residues: CASSPPGGQWGEKLFF. In DNA form, the CDR3 reads TGTGCCAGCTCACCACCGGGAGGACAGTGGGGTGAAAAACTGTTTTTT. The chain couples TRBV18 to TRBJ1-4; D is perhaps TRBD1 (6 bases). Germline assignment: CDR1 KGHSH and CDR2 LQKENI. V shed 0 bases and J shed 7 bases, with 15 bases lying between them. This CDR3 spans 16 amino acids.